One sample yielded the 18 T cell receptor beta chains listed below, sequenced in a study of T cells expressing NK-cell markers. TCRdb reprocessed the 5' RACE reads, keeping one entry per CDR3 protein, no DNA. The sample yields some 460,000 distinct CDR3 sequences, of which the top ten take up roughly 1.4%. Sequences were obtained from blood T cells: a sorted CD56 or NKG2C T cell subset, CD4+ or CD8+ T cells, or bulk PBMC T cells (not recorded which). The receptors were gathered from a woman in her 50s in good health.

V gene TRBV4-1 combines with J gene TRBJ1-2. CDR1 is MGHRA and CDR2 is YSYEKL in the germline V gene. The CDR3 runs 14 residues. The CDR3 sequence: CASSQVLSYYGYTF.

The gene calls are TRBV28 and TRBJ1-5; as DNA is missing, the TRBD1 call by TCRdb cannot be tested. The CDR3 runs 15 residues. CDR1 is MDHEN and CDR2 is SYDVKM in the germline V gene. The CDR3 spells CASSFSAGADQPQHF.

The rearrangement links TRBV11-2 to TRBJ2-7; TCRdb outputs TRBD2, but without DNA this stays unchecked. Germline V gene sequence: CDR1 SGHAT, CDR2 FQNNGV. The CDR3 is 16 residues long. The CDR3 loop is CASSLERASGNYEQYF.

The chain uses TRBV7-2 and TRBJ1-4. Germline-derived CDR1 and CDR2 are SGHTA and FQGNSA. CDR3 length equals 17 residues. CDR3: CASSSSKLGLPNEKLFF. Variable domain in full (rest from reference TRBV7-2 and TRBJ1-4): GAGVSQSPSNKVTEKGKDVELRCDPISGHTALYWYRQSLGQGLEFLIYFQGNSAPDKSGLPSDRFSAERTGGSVSTLTIQRTQQEDSAVYLCASSSSKLGLPNEKLFFGSGTQLSVL.

This chain uses TRBV7-8 with TRBJ1-2. This CDR3 has 14 amino acids. CDR1 SGHVS and CDR2 FQNEAQ come from the germline V gene. The CDR3 spells CASSWRRRSYGYTF.

The chain has TRBV7-8 and TRBJ2-7; the D gene TCRdb calls, TRBD1, cannot be checked with no DNA. The CDR3 length is 16 residues. The germline V gene encodes CDR1 SGHVS and CDR2 FQNEAQ. CDR3 amino acids: CASSFLAAAGHGEQYF.

The rearrangement links TRBV7-6 to TRBJ2-4; TCRdb picks TRBD1, but there is no DNA to check that call. The germline V gene has CDR1 SGHVS and CDR2 FNYEAQ. The CDR3 runs 14 residues. The CDR3: CASSLEGAKNIQYF.

The chain couples TRBV11-3 to TRBJ1-1. Germline V gives CDR1 SGHNT, CDR2 YENEEA. The CDR3 loop spans 12 amino acids. The CDR3 here is CASSPAYPEAFF.

The V gene is TRBV2, the J gene TRBJ1-6. The CDR3 length is 16 residues. Germline-derived CDR1 and CDR2 are SNHLY and FYNNEI. The CDR3 region is CASSDRVAVGGAPLHF.

The rearrangement joins TRBV3-1 to TRBJ2-1. Per germline, CDR1 LGHDT and CDR2 YNNKEL (reference sequence). This CDR3 comprises 14 residues. The CDR3 loop reads CASSQEVNGNEQFF.

V is TRBV5-1 and J is TRBJ2-3; the TCRdb call, TRBD2, lacks DNA for checking. This CDR3 has 14 amino acids. CDR1 and CDR2 from the germline V gene are SGHRS and YFSETQ. The CDR3 loop is CASMWTSPPDTQYF.

This rearrangement joins TRBV4-2 to TRBJ2-5; there is no DNA to check the TCRdb D call of TRBD2. The CDR3 totals 19 residues. Germline V gene sequence: CDR1 LGHNA, CDR2 YNFKEQ. CDR3 sequence: CASSQGVALAADFQETQYF.

The gene calls are TRBV12-3 or TRBV12-4 and TRBJ2-7; TCRdb's D call, TRBD1, is unchecked because there is no DNA. This CDR3 contains 15 residues. The CDR3 is CASSLVFGGSYEQYF.

This chain joins TRBV10-2 and TRBJ2-3; there is no DNA to check the TCRdb D call of TRBD2. From germline, CDR1 is WSHSY and CDR2 SAAADI. This CDR3 contains 16 residues. The CDR3 here is CASSAVREASTDTQYF.

The chain is built from TRBV5-1 and TRBJ1-2; with no DNA, the TCRdb D assignment of TRBD1 cannot be verified. This CDR3 contains 14 residues. Germline CDR1 reads SGHRS; CDR2 reads YFSETQ. CDR3: CASTLNTGVRGYTF. Combining the CDR3 with reference TRBV5-1 and TRBJ1-2 gives the whole variable domain KAGVTQTPRYLIKTRGQQVTLSCSPISGHRSVSWYQQTPGQGLQFLFEYFSETQRNKGNFPGRFSGRQFSNSRSEMNVSTLELGDSALYLCASTLNTGVRGYTFGSGTRLTVV.

The rearrangement uses TRBV20-1 and TRBJ1-1; TCRdb reports TRBD1, a call that lacks DNA to check it against. Looked up from germline, CDR1 is DFQATT and CDR2 is SNEGSKA (reference sequence). The CDR3 runs 13 residues. The CDR3 sequence is CSARRTPNTEAFF.

The CDR3 sequence: CSARDPQTGSKNIQYF. The chain is built from TRBV20-1 and TRBJ2-4; no DNA is available, so the TRBD1 call from TCRdb remains unchecked. This CDR3 spans 16 amino acids. Looked up from germline, CDR1 is DFQATT and CDR2 is SNEGSKA (reference sequence).

The chain links TRBV25-1 to TRBJ1-4; TCRdb's D call, TRBD1, is unchecked because there is no DNA. Per germline, CDR1 MGHDK and CDR2 SYGVNS. The CDR3 extends over 15 amino acids. The CDR3 reads CASSESRGKVEKLFF.